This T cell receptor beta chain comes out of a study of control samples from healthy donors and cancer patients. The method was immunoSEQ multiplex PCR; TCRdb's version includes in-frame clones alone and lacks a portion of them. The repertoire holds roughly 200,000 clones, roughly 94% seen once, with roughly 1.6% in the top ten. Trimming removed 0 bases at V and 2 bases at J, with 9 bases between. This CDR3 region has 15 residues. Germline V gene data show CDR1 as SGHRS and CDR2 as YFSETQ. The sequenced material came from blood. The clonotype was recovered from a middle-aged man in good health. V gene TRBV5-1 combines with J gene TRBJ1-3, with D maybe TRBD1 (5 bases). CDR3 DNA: TGCGCCAGCAGCTTGGCTGGGGCCACTGGAAACACCATATATTTT. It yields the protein CASSLAGATGNTIYF. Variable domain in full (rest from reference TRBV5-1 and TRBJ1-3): KAGVTQTPRYLIKTRGQQVTLSCSPISGHRSVSWYQQTPGQGLQFLFEYFSETQRNKGNFPGRFSGRQFSNSRSEMNVSTLELGDSALYLCASSLAGATGNTIYFGEGSWLTVV.